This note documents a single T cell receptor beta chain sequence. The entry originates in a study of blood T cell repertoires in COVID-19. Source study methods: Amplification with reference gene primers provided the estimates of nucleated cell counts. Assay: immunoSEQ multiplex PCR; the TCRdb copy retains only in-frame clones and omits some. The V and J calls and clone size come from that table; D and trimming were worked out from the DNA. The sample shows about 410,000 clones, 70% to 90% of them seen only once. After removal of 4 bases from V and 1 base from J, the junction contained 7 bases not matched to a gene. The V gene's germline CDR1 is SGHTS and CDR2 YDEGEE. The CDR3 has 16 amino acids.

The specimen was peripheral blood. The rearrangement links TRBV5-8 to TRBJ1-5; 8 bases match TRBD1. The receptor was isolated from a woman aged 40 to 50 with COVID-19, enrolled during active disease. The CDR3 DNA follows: TGTGCCAGCAGCGAGGACAGGGTAAGAAGCAATCAGCCCCAGCATTTT. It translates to CASSEDRVRSNQPQHF.